These 20 T cell receptor beta chains originate from one sample sequenced in a study of technical replicates of blood from a few donors. Generated by immunoSEQ multiplex PCR, the TCRdb table keeps only in-frame clones and is missing some. Of under 85,000 clones listed, 75% to 95% are singletons. The sample taken for sequencing was T cells isolated from PBMCs. The receptor set was obtained from a human donor in good health. Some clones in this sample may be carry-over from other donors' samples.

In its sample, this clone was seen a few times. The chain combines TRBV5-4 with TRBJ2-1; D remains ambiguous. The germline V gene encodes CDR1 SGHNT and CDR2 YYREEE (reference sequence). This CDR3 spans 14 amino acids. V lost 4 bases and J lost 8, with 16 bases in between. The DNA for the CDR3 is TGTGCCAGCAGCCCGACGGGTGCCTGGGATGAGCAGTTCTTC. It specifies CASSPTGAWDEQFF.

This clone was picked up a small number of times. This sequence joins TRBV4-2 and TRBJ1-1, with 7 bases aligning to TRBD1. The CDR3 runs to 17 residues. Losses at the gene ends were 6 bases for V and 4 bases for J; bases not matched to a gene: 17. CDR1 and CDR2 (germline): LGHNA, YNFKEQ. In DNA form, the CDR3 reads TGTGCCAGCAGACTTTATACGCTTGGACAGGTCCCCACTGAAGCTTTCTTT. Protein sequence: CASRLYTLGQVPTEAFF.

The rearrangement joins TRBV5-1 to TRBJ1-1, with 11 bases that match TRBD1. This CDR3 is built from 13 residues. In germline, CDR1 is SGHRS, CDR2 YFSETQ. J gave up 6 bases and V 5 bases, and 3 bases lay outside the gene matches. The DNA of the CDR3 is TGCGCCAGCAGAGAGGACAGGGGGCCTGAAGCTTTCTTT. As protein: CASREDRGPEAFF. Full variable domain (rest looked up from reference TRBV5-1 and TRBJ1-1): KAGVTQTPRYLIKTRGQQVTLSCSPISGHRSVSWYQQTPGQGLQFLFEYFSETQRNKGNFPGRFSGRQFSNSRSEMNVSTLELGDSALYLCASREDRGPEAFFGQGTRLTVV.

The J gene is TRBJ2-7, the V gene TRBV9, with 9 bases lining up with TRBD2. Germline CDR1 reads SGDLS; CDR2 reads YYNGEE. V trimming: 0 bases; J trimming: 2 bases; junction bases outside the gene matches: 3. The CDR3 covers 15 residues. The DNA for the CDR3 is TGTGCCAGCAGCGTAGGCCTAGCGGGAACCTACGAGCAGTACTTC. Translation: CASSVGLAGTYEQYF.

This clone was counted a single time. The rearrangement uses TRBV5-4 and TRBJ1-2; TRBD1 agrees at 10 bases. Germline CDR1 and CDR2: SGHNT and YYREEE (reference sequence). The CDR3 contains 12 residues. V dropped 9 bases and J dropped 8; count of bases not matched to a gene: 7. The CDR3 DNA is TGTGCCATTAAGACAGGGGGCAACGGCTACACCTTC. Protein sequence: CAIKTGGNGYTF.

The count of this clone is one. This sequence joins TRBV10-2 and TRBJ2-7; a weak D match, TRBD2 (6 bases). V shed 9 bases and J shed 4 bases, with 16 bases lying between them. The germline CDR1 and CDR2 sequences are WSHSY and SAAADI. This CDR3 is 13 amino acids long. CDR3 DNA sequence: TGCGCCAGTGCACGGGAGACAACTTACGAGCAGTACTTC. Its translation: CASARETTYEQYF.

The count of this clone is one. This chain joins TRBV18 and TRBJ2-1; 10 bases are shared with TRBD2. With 1 base clipped from V and 7 bases from J, the junction kept 10 bases outside the gene matches. The germline CDR1 and CDR2 sequences are KGHSH and LQKENI. The CDR3 is 17 residues long. CDR3 sequence reads: CASSPRLAGGSHNEQFF. The CDR3 DNA reads TGTGCCAGCTCACCACGGTTAGCGGGAGGCAGTCATAATGAGCAGTTCTTC.

The J gene is TRBJ1-2, the V gene TRBV2; 10 bases fit TRBD1. Germline V gene lookup returns CDR1 SNHLY and CDR2 FYNNEI. CDR3 length: 14 amino acids. V was clipped by 4 bases and J by 7 bases; unmatched bases: 6. CDR3 sequence: CASSGQGARSGYTF. The CDR3 DNA follows: TGTGCCAGCAGTGGACAGGGGGCGCGGAGTGGCTACACCTTC.

This clone was observed once. The chain's CDR3 is CAWSGGQPDQPQHF. The CDR3 region has the DNA TGTGCCTGGAGTGGGGGACAACCAGATCAGCCCCAGCATTTT. This sequence joins TRBV30 and TRBJ1-5, with D tentatively TRBD1 (6 bases). V gave up 1 base and J gave up 5 bases, with 12 bases separating them. CDR1 is GTSNPN and CDR2 is SVGIG in the germline V gene (reference sequence). The CDR3 is 14 amino acids. Together with reference TRBV30 and TRBJ1-5, the CDR3 gives the full variable domain: SQTIHQWPATLVQPVGSPLSLECTVEGTSNPNLYWYRQAAGRGLQLLFYSVGIGQISSEVPQNLSASRPQDRQFILSSKKLLLSDSGFYLCAWSGGQPDQPQHFGDGTRLSIL.

The rearrangement joins TRBV11-2 to TRBJ1-2; 11 bases fit TRBD1. The CDR3 runs 16 residues. The trim removed 1 base at V and 7 bases at J, leaving 8 bases unmatched. Germline V gene sequence: CDR1 SGHAT, CDR2 FQNNGV. The CDR3 DNA sequence: TGTGCCAGCAGCTTAGGCCGGACAGGGGGCTTAATTGGCTACACCTTC. Translated: CASSLGRTGGLIGYTF.

J is TRBJ1-1 and V is TRBV5-8; 7 bases map to TRBD1. V shed 4 bases, J shed 1 base, and the junction held 1 base outside the gene matches. Germline loops: CDR1 SGHTS, CDR2 YDEGEE. The CDR3 contains 13 residues. The CDR3 is CASSRDRNTEAFF. CDR3 sequence (DNA): TGTGCCAGCAGCCGGGACAGGAACACTGAAGCTTTCTTT.

Remarks on this clone: A read error may account for a junction end that differs from germline. The chain combines TRBV6-5 with TRBJ2-5; D unclear. The CDR3 length is 13 residues. CDR1 and CDR2 (germline): MNHEY, SVGAGI. The CDR3 reads CVSRNQWPETQYF. As DNA, the CDR3 is TGTGTCAGCAGGAACCAGTGGCCAGAGACCCAGTACTTC.

This clone was counted a single time. This chain joins TRBV11-3 and TRBJ2-5; TRBD1 might be the D (5 bases). V lost 1 base and J lost 3, with 9 bases in between. Germline V CDR1 and CDR2: SGHNT, YENEEA. The CDR3 covers 14 residues. CDR3 coding DNA: TGTGCCAGCAGCTTAGTTGGCAGGGAAGAGACCCAGTACTTC. Translating it yields CASSLVGREETQYF.

This chain joins TRBV5-6 and TRBJ1-2, with 9 positions matching TRBD1. Germline-derived CDR1 and CDR2 are SGHDT and YYEEEE. The CDR3 spans 15 residues. Trimming at V came to 6 bases and at J to 7 bases, leaving 13 bases not matched to a gene. The CDR3 nucleotides are TGTGCCAGCAAGGTGAGGGACAGGGAAATTTCTGGCTACACCTTC. Its translation: CASKVRDREISGYTF.

The J gene is TRBJ1-1, the V gene TRBV6-5; D is ambiguous. CDR1 is MNHEY and CDR2 is SVGAGI in the germline V gene. Deletions cut 8 bases from V and 1 base from J, with 11 bases between. The CDR3 is 13 residues long. Here the CDR3 DNA reads TGTGCCAGCGCTTTGACGGGGAACACTGAAGCTTTCTTT. Protein: CASALTGNTEAFF.

The chain employs TRBV7-9 and TRBJ2-7, with 8 bases lining up with TRBD1. CDR1 and CDR2 (germline): SEHNR, FQNEAQ (reference sequence). V shed 3 bases, J shed 3 bases, and the junction held 4 bases outside the gene matches. The CDR3 loop spans 14 amino acids. The CDR3 region has the DNA TGTGCCAGCAGCTTGGGGACAGGTAACTACGAGCAGTACTTC. It yields the protein CASSLGTGNYEQYF.

The V call is TRBV5-1, the J call TRBJ2-7, with 9 bases matching TRBD2. Germline V CDR1 and CDR2: SGHRS, YFSETQ. The ends lost 4 bases at V and 3 bases at J; junction bases unmatched: 2. The CDR3 spans 13 residues. CDR3 in amino acids: CASSVSGSYEQYF. CDR3 sequence (DNA): TGCGCCAGCAGCGTTAGCGGGAGCTACGAGCAGTACTTC.

The rearrangement uses TRBV27 and TRBJ2-7; a weak D match, TRBD1 (5 bases). CDR3 length equals 15 residues. V lost 1 base to trimming and J lost 0 bases, with 10 bases between them. CDR1 MNHEY and CDR2 SMNVEV come from the germline V gene (reference sequence). The CDR3 DNA is TGTGCCAGCAGTTTATACCTGGACACCTCCTACGAGCAGTACTTC. Translating gives CASSLYLDTSYEQYF.

This chain joins TRBV7-2 and TRBJ2-3; 11 bases are shared with TRBD2. CDR1 SGHTA and CDR2 FQGNSA come from the germline V gene. The CDR3 consists of 16 residues. The junction had 11 bases not matched to a gene; V was cut back by 5 bases and J by 7 bases. DNA of the CDR3: TGTGCCAGCAGCGTACCCGGGACTAGCGGTCTAAATACGCAGTATTTT. This encodes CASSVPGTSGLNTQYF.

The genes are TRBV19 and TRBJ2-7; tentative D call: TRBD2 (7 bases). Looked up from germline, CDR1 is LNHDA and CDR2 is SQIVND (reference sequence). The CDR3 runs to 14 residues. The V end was cut by 5 bases, the J end by 3 bases, with 14 bases between. CDR3 in amino acids: CASSGGGGFYEQYF. The CDR3 coding sequence is TGTGCCAGTAGTGGGGGCGGGGGATTCTACGAGCAGTACTTC.